This T cell receptor (beta chain) was observed in a study of T-cell memory formation after mild COVID-19 (dated by TCRdb to the early 2020s). General notes on the study: TCR sequence clusters from the two donors were largely donor specific. In two donors, T-cell clones that expanded and contracted after mild COVID-19 were followed by sequencing TCRalpha and TCRbeta repertoires longitudinally. The cohort comprised two young, previously healthy adult volunteers, one female and one male.

PBMCs were isolated by Ficoll-Paque density gradient centrifugation. The CDR3 contains 13 residues, cysteine and phenylalanine counted. Just CDR3 DNA is preserved here, 39 bases in frame from base 1. The CDR1 and CDR2 encoded by the germline V gene (reference sequence) are GTSNPN and SVGIG. Germline trimming amounts to 8 bases on V and 6 bases on J, with 8 as the count of junction bases outside the gene matches. TCRdb lists the instrument as Illumina NovaSeq 6000. cDNA libraries for TCRalpha and TCRbeta were prepared by 5'RACE using constant-segment primers, with sample barcodes and unique molecular identifiers added. Trizol reagent was used to extract RNA from every sample. The libraries were amplified in two PCR steps, and the second step added a second sample barcode and Illumina TruSeq adapters. Sequencing of libraries was performed on an Illumina NovaSeq with 2 x 150 bp paired-end reads. In the original analysis: The reads were demultiplexed and collapsed into UMI-guided consensus sequences using migec v1.2.7. With mixcr v2.1.11, UMI consensuses were aligned to TRA and TRB V and J templates and assembled into clonotypes. A clonotype was counted as expanded or contracted only when both edgeR and NoisET called the clonotype significant, with the noise models trained on biological replicates. For edgeR calls, the cutoffs were a false discovery rate-adjusted p below 0.01 and a log2 fold-change threshold of 1. As an exploratory analysis of dynamics, max-normalized trajectories of the 1000 most abundant clonotypes were examined with PCA combined with hierarchical clustering. Separately sequenced CD4+ and CD8+ repertoires were used to assign the CD4 or CD8 phenotype of responding clones. The public sequencing data were trimmed at Q25 with fastp and processed into clonotypes with MiXCR by TCRdb, which kept only in-frame beta chains. For every CDR3 protein sequence, its rows merge into one entry that carries the most common genes and DNA. What appears here as the V and J calls and clone size reflects TCRdb's work, not the paper's. Within this sample are about 130,000 distinct CDR3 sequences, with 15% to 20% of them counted one time only. Around 4.8% of the sample goes to the ten largest clones.

About this clonotype itself: What this receptor recognizes is not known. Base-call qualities are not available, and no considerably larger clone is one nucleotide away.

What the authors observed across the whole study: Contracting CD4+ clones were located mainly in the CM and EM memory subsets, whereas CD8+ clones were found to be enriched in EMRA. From day 15 to 85, contracting clones showed balanced CD4/CD8 phenotypes, whereas a second wave of clones that expanded from day 15 to 37 leaned towards CD4+. SARS-CoV-2 specificity was not confirmed for the second-wave clones peaking on day 37. The study included only two mild cases, and larger cohorts that include severe cases with pre-infection samples were judged to be necessary. Some responding clones were detected in pre-infection memory, which suggested that pre-existing cross-reactive memory T cells had joined the SARS-CoV-2 response.

Sequenced input: PBMCs or a T cell subset sorted from them (not recorded which). The clonotype originates from a young man who had mild COVID-19 (a few samples of this study predate the infection). The sample titles of this study are shuffled in the database, so cell type and time point are left out; the donor was told from shared clones. The V and J genes are TRBV30 and TRBJ1-4, with 8 bases aligning to TRBD1. The CDR3 in this case is CARSSGQDEKLFF. The nucleotides are TGTGCCCGATCTTCGGGACAGGATGAAAAACTGTTTTTT.